This TCR beta chain is from a study of tumor-infiltrating lymphocytes in localized non-small cell lung cancer. In the study overall: Several tumor histologies, both smoking statuses, and some post-neoadjuvant chemotherapy samples were included. From each patient, both tumor and uninvolved lung, non-adjacent to tumor, were sampled. Study observations and caveats: IM1 and IM2 tumors showed no difference in T-cell fraction.

This clone was found a few times. Its antigen is not identified. There are 15 residues in the CDR3. Germline V gives CDR1 SGHAT, CDR2 FQNNGV. V was shortened by 1 base and J by 6 bases, with 13 bases between the two germline ends. The table came from immunoSEQ multiplex PCR; TCRdb's copy has only in-frame clones and leaves some out. The sample consists of about 9,300 clones, about 78% of them appearing once. This TCR derives from a human donor with non-small cell lung cancer. The source material was uninvolved lung tissue not adjacent to the tumor. The chain recombines TRBV11-2 with TRBJ1-5; D is perhaps TRBD1 (5 bases). Written as DNA, the CDR3 is TGTGCCAGCAGCTTAGGGGACGGGGAGGGTCAGCCCCAGCATTTT. Translation: CASSLGDGEGQPQHF.